Sequencing of this T cell receptor beta chain was carried out in a study of T cell changes during pregnancy in multiple sclerosis. The V and J ends lost 4 bases and 4 bases, in that order; junction bases with no gene match: 5. Germline V gene sequence: CDR1 SGHNT, CDR2 YYREEE (reference sequence). This CDR3 comprises 14 residues. Produced via immunoSEQ multiplex PCR; TCRdb's table is partial and in-frame only. The sample holds 90,000 to 95,000 clones, about 91% seen once. The chain has TRBV5-4 and TRBJ2-4; 7 bases agree with TRBD2. This receptor was identified in a female donor with multiple sclerosis, enrolled in a pregnancy study. The source material was peripheral blood, sampled before pregnancy. CDR3 protein: CASSLREDKNIQYF. The CDR3 region has the DNA TGTGCCAGCAGCCTCCGGGAGGATAAAAACATTCAGTACTTC.